Listed below are T cell receptor beta chains from one sample, sequenced in a study of T cells in Graves' hyperthyroidism and ophthalmopathy. Using its own MiXCR run on the multiplex PCR reads, TCRdb lists one record per CDR3 protein. The table records hundreds of thousands of distinct CDR3 sequences, around 20% of them present only once. Sequencing used blood. All receptors derive from a woman aged 50 to 60 with Graves' hyperthyroidism that later progressed to Graves' ophthalmopathy. Both conserved end residues are part of each CDR3. Each record gives: V gene, clone size, D gene, J gene, CDR3 protein, CDR3 DNA. A D gene is named only where the DNA matches it firmly. Clone size, where shown, is once, few, many, or a class for clones that have expanded.

v_gene: TRBV30
abundance: few
d_gene: TRBD1
j_gene: TRBJ1-4
CDR3aa: CAWSTGTGREKLFF
CDR3nt: TGTGCCTGGAGCACCGGGACAGGGAGGGAAAAACTGTTTTTT

v_gene: TRBV20-1
abundance: few
d_gene: .
j_gene: TRBJ2-2
CDR3aa: CSAPRAGNTGELFF
CDR3nt: TGCAGTGCTCCCAGGGCAGGGAACACCGGGGAGCTGTTTTTT

v_gene: TRBV2
abundance: many
d_gene: .
j_gene: TRBJ2-3
CDR3aa: CASSEDASPSTDTQYF
CDR3nt: TGTGCCAGCAGTGAAGATGCCTCCCCTAGCACAGATACGCAGTATTTT

v_gene: TRBV11-2
abundance: many
d_gene: .
j_gene: TRBJ1-1
CDR3aa: CASSLFGQAKNTEAFF
CDR3nt: TGTGCCAGCAGCTTATTTGGTCAGGCCAAGAACACTGAAGCTTTCTTT

v_gene: TRBV11-2
abundance: many
d_gene: .
j_gene: TRBJ1-1
CDR3aa: CASSLVSYRNTEAFF
CDR3nt: TGTGCCAGCAGCTTAGTATCGTACAGGAACACTGAAGCTTTCTTT

v_gene: TRBV7-2
abundance: .
d_gene: .
j_gene: TRBJ1-4
CDR3aa: CASSLGGTLANEKLFF
CDR3nt: TGTGCCAGCAGCTTAGGAGGGACTTTGGCTAATGAAAAACTGTTTTTT

v_gene: TRBV12-3/TRBV12-4
abundance: many
d_gene: TRBD1
j_gene: TRBJ1-2
CDR3aa: CASSPEQGRNGYTF
CDR3nt: TGTGCCAGCAGTCCCGAACAGGGGAGGAACGGCTACACCTTC

v_gene: TRBV27
abundance: few
d_gene: .
j_gene: TRBJ2-5
CDR3aa: CASSRAGIGQETQYF
CDR3nt: TGTGCCAGCAGCCGCGCGGGGATTGGACAAGAGACCCAGTACTTC

v_gene: TRBV27
abundance: .
d_gene: TRBD1
j_gene: TRBJ2-3
CDR3aa: CASSPRDRGFGDTQYF
CDR3nt: TGTGCCAGCAGTCCCCGGGACAGGGGTTTTGGGGATACGCAGTATTTT

v_gene: TRBV7-8
abundance: .
d_gene: .
j_gene: TRBJ2-1
CDR3aa: CASSLATAYNEQFF
CDR3nt: TGTGCCAGCAGCTTAGCTACAGCCTACAATGAGCAGTTCTTC

v_gene: TRBV20-1
abundance: few
d_gene: TRBD2
j_gene: TRBJ2-3
CDR3aa: CSALGGGTDTQYF
CDR3nt: TGCAGTGCTCTGGGGGGGGGCACAGATACGCAGTATTTT

v_gene: TRBV29-1
abundance: .
d_gene: TRBD1
j_gene: TRBJ2-1
CDR3aa: CSVEDLHQRGREQFF
CDR3nt: TGCAGCGTTGAAGATCTCCACCAAAGGGGGCGTGAGCAGTTCTTC

v_gene: TRBV6-1
abundance: .
d_gene: TRBD1
j_gene: TRBJ2-2
CDR3aa: CASSEDRAMRVNTGELFF
CDR3nt: TGTGCCAGCAGTGAGGACAGGGCTATGCGTGTGAACACCGGGGAGCTGTTTTTT

v_gene: TRBV6-5
abundance: few
d_gene: TRBD1
j_gene: TRBJ1-2
CDR3aa: CASSYSPLSGGYGYTF
CDR3nt: TGTGCCAGCAGTTACTCGCCGCTTTCAGGGGGCTATGGCTACACCTTC

v_gene: TRBV12-3/TRBV12-4
abundance: few
d_gene: .
j_gene: TRBJ1-5
CDR3aa: CASSLVGEGGGQPQHF
CDR3nt: TGTGCCAGCAGTTTGGTCGGGGAGGGAGGTGGTCAGCCCCAGCATTTT

v_gene: TRBV30
abundance: many
d_gene: .
j_gene: TRBJ1-1
CDR3aa: CAWSRGGTEAFF
CDR3nt: TGTGCCTGGAGCCGGGGGGGCACTGAAGCTTTCTTT

v_gene: TRBV27
abundance: .
d_gene: TRBD2
j_gene: TRBJ2-1
CDR3aa: CASSTSGGPLQGEQFF
CDR3nt: TGTGCCAGCAGTACAAGCGGGGGGCCCCTCCAGGGTGAGCAGTTCTTC

v_gene: TRBV19
abundance: .
d_gene: .
j_gene: TRBJ2-1
CDR3aa: CASSTPGRTNNEQFF
CDR3nt: TGTGCCAGTAGTACCCCAGGCCGCACGAACAATGAGCAGTTCTTC

v_gene: TRBV2
abundance: .
d_gene: .
j_gene: TRBJ2-1
CDR3aa: CASSGGRGGRYNEQFF
CDR3nt: TGTGCCAGCAGCGGTGGGAGGGGGGGGCGGTACAATGAGCAGTTCTTC

v_gene: TRBV3-1
abundance: .
d_gene: .
j_gene: TRBJ2-7
CDR3aa: CASSQSRAYEQYF
CDR3nt: TGTGCCAGCAGCCAAAGCAGAGCCTACGAGCAGTACTTC

v_gene: TRBV7-9
abundance: many
d_gene: .
j_gene: TRBJ1-2
CDR3aa: CATPVGPGYTF
CDR3nt: TGTGCCACCCCAGTTGGTCCTGGCTACACCTTC

v_gene: TRBV9
abundance: many
d_gene: TRBD2
j_gene: TRBJ2-3
CDR3aa: CASSVARLAGLGTDTQYF
CDR3nt: TGTGCCAGCAGCGTAGCCCGGCTAGCGGGGTTGGGCACAGATACGCAGTATTTT

v_gene: TRBV2
abundance: many
d_gene: .
j_gene: TRBJ2-5
CDR3aa: CASSEGAFQGETQYF
CDR3nt: TGTGCCAGCAGTGAAGGAGCGTTCCAAGGGGAGACCCAGTACTTC

v_gene: TRBV18
abundance: many
d_gene: .
j_gene: TRBJ1-5
CDR3aa: CASSPRRQTPGPQHF
CDR3nt: TGTGCCAGCTCACCGAGGAGACAGACACCAGGGCCCCAGCATTTT

v_gene: TRBV12-3/TRBV12-4
abundance: .
d_gene: TRBD1
j_gene: TRBJ1-3
CDR3aa: CASNSRTGSGNTIYF
CDR3nt: TGTGCCAGCAATTCTCGGACAGGGTCTGGAAACACCATATATTTT

v_gene: TRBV11-2
abundance: many
d_gene: .
j_gene: TRBJ1-2
CDR3aa: CASSLEGVGYGYTF
CDR3nt: TGTGCCAGCAGCTTAGAGGGGGTTGGCTATGGCTACACCTTC

v_gene: TRBV19
abundance: few
d_gene: .
j_gene: TRBJ2-2
CDR3aa: CASKPTIFTGELFF
CDR3nt: TGTGCCAGTAAGCCGACTATCTTCACCGGGGAGCTGTTTTTT

v_gene: TRBV5-4
abundance: .
d_gene: TRBD1
j_gene: TRBJ2-3
CDR3aa: CASSFPQGAHTDTQYF
CDR3nt: TGTGCCAGCAGCTTTCCGCAGGGGGCGCATACAGATACGCAGTATTTT

v_gene: TRBV12-3/TRBV12-4
abundance: .
d_gene: .
j_gene: TRBJ2-2
CDR3aa: CASSGKRSNTGELFF
CDR3nt: TGTGCCAGCAGTGGAAAAAGATCGAACACCGGGGAGCTGTTTTTT

v_gene: TRBV5-5
abundance: .
d_gene: .
j_gene: TRBJ1-2
CDR3aa: CASSLISVTNYGYTF
CDR3nt: TGTGCCAGCAGCCTCATTAGCGTAACTAACTATGGCTACACCTTC

v_gene: TRBV25-1
abundance: .
d_gene: .
j_gene: TRBJ1-2
CDR3aa: CASSGFTRQDYGYTF
CDR3nt: TGTGCCAGCAGTGGCTTCACTCGACAGGACTATGGCTACACCTTC